The 9 T cell receptor beta chains presented below share a single source sample, sequenced in a study of shared clonotypes between healthy human individuals. Clones were sequenced by immunoSEQ multiplex PCR, and TCRdb holds only the in-frame ones, with some missing. This sample has about 1.5 million clones, with around 98% found just once. Material for sequencing was naive CD4+ T cells sorted from blood. The subset was: CD45RA+ positively selected. The receptor source for this set is a man younger than 40 in good health.

This sequence joins TRBV29-1 and TRBJ2-1; the D gene could be TRBD1 or TRBD2 (5 bases each). V lost 1 base and J lost 10, with 17 bases in between. Germline lookup yields CDR1 SQVTM and CDR2 ANQGSEA. CDR3 length equals 14 residues. CDR3 DNA: TGCAGCGTTGAAGGGCGGTGGTGGGGCGGGGAGCAGTTCTTC. This sequence encodes CSVEGRWWGGEQFF.

V gene TRBV28 combines with J gene TRBJ2-7, with D perhaps given as TRBD1 or TRBD2 (5 bases each). Trimming took 5 bases from V and 0 from J, leaving 11 bases between them. Looked up from germline, CDR1 is MDHEN and CDR2 is SYDVKM. The CDR3 is 14 residues long. DNA of the CDR3: TGTGCCAGCAGTCCACTGGGGGACTCCTACGAGCAGTACTTC. This sequence encodes CASSPLGDSYEQYF.

The V gene is TRBV25-1, the J gene TRBJ2-2; the D gene is possibly TRBD2 (6 bases). This CDR3 spans 13 amino acids. Germline lookup yields CDR1 MGHDK and CDR2 SYGVNS. The germline V and J ends were trimmed by 6 bases and 6 bases, with 11 bases remaining between them. The CDR3 loop is CASRASAAGELFF. CDR3 DNA sequence: TGTGCCAGCAGGGCTAGCGCGGCCGGGGAGCTGTTTTTT. Drawing the rest from reference TRBV25-1 and TRBJ2-2, the complete variable domain is EADIYQTPRYLVIGTGKKITLECSQTMGHDKMYWYQQDPGMELHLIHYSYGVNSTEKGDLSSESTVSRIRTEHFPLTLESARPSHTSQYLCASRASAAGELFFGEGSRLTVL.

This clone was seen only once. The chain carries TRBV5-4 and TRBJ1-1; D is possibly TRBD1 (5 bases). Trimming took 6 bases from V and 0 from J, leaving 18 bases between them. From germline, CDR1 is SGHNT and CDR2 YYREEE (reference sequence). The CDR3 is 16 residues long. CDR3 coding DNA: TGTGCCAGCATCCCGGGGAGGGGCTCCATGAACACTGAAGCTTTCTTT. Translated, it gives CASIPGRGSMNTEAFF.

The genes are TRBV5-4 and TRBJ1-1, with a weak D call TRBD1 (5 bases). The germline V and J ends were trimmed by 5 bases and 0 bases, with 11 bases remaining between them. This CDR3 is 14 amino acids long. Germline V gene sequence: CDR1 SGHNT, CDR2 YYREEE (reference sequence). The CDR3 is CASSSGLLNTEAFF. The CDR3 nucleotides read TGTGCCAGCAGTTCGGGGCTCTTGAACACTGAAGCTTTCTTT.

The V gene is TRBV6-1, the J gene TRBJ1-2, with a possible D match to TRBD1 (6 bases). Germline CDR1 is MNHNS and CDR2 is SASEGT. This CDR3 comprises 15 residues. The V end lost 4 bases, the J end lost 0 bases, and 12 bases lay between the germline ends. The CDR3 coding sequence is TGTGCCAGCAGTGTCACCGGGACATCTAACTATGGCTACACCTTC. Translating it yields CASSVTGTSNYGYTF.

The chain is built from TRBV6-1 and TRBJ1-2; possible D gene TRBD1, 5 bases. V dropped 4 bases and J dropped 3 bases, with 9 bases sitting between them. CDR1 MNHNS and CDR2 SASEGT come from the germline V gene. This CDR3 comprises 13 residues. Here the CDR3 reads CASSGQIHYGYTF. The CDR3 DNA is TGTGCCAGCAGTGGACAGATTCACTATGGCTACACCTTC.

About this clone itself: At one end the junction does not follow the germline gene, possibly because of a read error. Distinct nucleotide sequences in the sample also encode this CDR3. The V and J genes are TRBV20-1 and TRBJ2-2; no reliable D call. Germline CDR1 DFQATT, CDR2 SNEGSKA (reference sequence). The CDR3 covers 11 residues. CDR3 residues: CSARGTGELFF. The CDR3 DNA sequence: TGCAGTGCCAGAGGCACCGGGGAGCTGTTTTTT.

The chain employs TRBV2 and TRBJ2-2; TRBD2 aligns across 8 bases. V dropped 6 bases and J dropped 6; count of bases not matched to a gene: 3. The germline V gene has CDR1 SNHLY and CDR2 FYNNEI. This CDR3 contains 13 residues. The CDR3 protein is CASRGLVSGELFF. The CDR3 DNA is TGTGCCAGCAGGGGACTAGTTTCCGGGGAGCTGTTTTTT.